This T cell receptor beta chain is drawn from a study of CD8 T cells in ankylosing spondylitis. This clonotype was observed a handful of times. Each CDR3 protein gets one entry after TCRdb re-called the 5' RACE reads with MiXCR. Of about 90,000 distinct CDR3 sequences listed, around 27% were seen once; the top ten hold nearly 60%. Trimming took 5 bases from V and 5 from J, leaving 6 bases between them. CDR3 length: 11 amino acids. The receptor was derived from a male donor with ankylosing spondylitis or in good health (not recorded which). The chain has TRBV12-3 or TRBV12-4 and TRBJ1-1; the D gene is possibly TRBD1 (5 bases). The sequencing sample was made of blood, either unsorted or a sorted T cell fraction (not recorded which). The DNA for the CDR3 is TGTGCCAGCAGTCGGGGGACTGAAGCTTTCTTT. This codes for CASSRGTEAFF.